This T cell receptor (beta chain) was observed in a study of Ad26.COV2.S vaccination and SARS-CoV-2 variants. Across the whole study: Once, or twice with 56 days between doses, Ad26.COV2.S was given intramuscularly. Points from the study as a whole: The TCR breadth and depth analyses may have understated or missed part of the total T cell responses. Post-vaccination breadth of spike-specific CD8+ and CD4+ T cell responses was reportedly substantial.

Some clones are missing from TCRdb's copy, which holds only in-frame ones; the method was immunoSEQ multiplex PCR. The data hold 250,000 or so clones, with around 88% observed a single time. Treatment reported: some 19 received Ad26.COV2.S at low or high dose, single or two shots; several received placebo; per-sample allocation not given. Following the first vaccine or placebo injection, samples were taken on day 63. The study used a vaccine consisting of an Ad26 vector that expressed Wuhan-strain SARS-CoV-2 spike. The germline gives CDR1 KGHSH, CDR2 LQKENI. V was cut by 2 bases and J by 4 bases, with 20 bases left in between. CDR3 length: 18 amino acids. In its sample, this clone was seen once. Antigen: not known.

This specimen was peripheral blood, taken in a trial of Ad26.COV2.S vaccine versus placebo. The J gene is TRBJ2-2, the V gene TRBV18; tentatively, D is TRBD1 or TRBD2 (5 bases each). The receptor was derived from a person aged 18-60 years who received the Ad26.COV2.S COVID-19 vaccine or a placebo. CDR3 DNA sequence: TGTGCCAGCTCACCAGTCGGGGTCGGACCGCAGGGCACCGGGGAGCTGTTTTTT. Its translation is CASSPVGVGPQGTGELFF.